The 9 T cell receptor beta chains listed next were all sequenced from one sample in a study of STAT3 mutations in large granular lymphocyte leukemia. The assay was immunoSEQ multiplex PCR, and TCRdb's table has in-frame clones only and misses some. The repertoire consists of roughly 46,000 clones, with about 81% occurring once and the leading ten covering less than 0.55%. These receptors' targets are unknown. General observations from the study: Every T-cell large granular lymphocyte leukemia patient had at least one immunodominant TCR beta clonotype.

The sample taken for sequencing was PBMCs. Receptor source: a human donor with T large granular lymphocyte leukemia. Some clones in this sample may be carry-over from other donors' samples.

The rearrangement joins TRBV9 to TRBJ1-6, with 9 bases that match TRBD1. Germline CDR1 reads SGDLS; CDR2 reads YYNGEE. The trim removed 5 bases at V and 5 bases at J, leaving 8 bases unmatched. The CDR3 consists of 16 residues. CDR3 coding DNA: TGTGCCAGCAGAGAGGGGACAGGGATCCATAATTCACCCCTCCACTTT. The encoded protein is CASREGTGIHNSPLHF.

This clone was picked up a small number of times. The chain employs TRBV29-1 and TRBJ1-2; D is undetermined. The germline V gene has CDR1 SQVTM and CDR2 ANQGSEA. The CDR3 is 11 amino acids. V dropped 4 bases and J dropped 6 bases, with 9 bases sitting between them. For the CDR3, the DNA is TGCAGCGTTGGGGGTGCAGATGGCTACACCTTC. Its protein product is CSVGGADGYTF.

With regard to this clone: One end of the junction fails to match germline, which may point to a read error. The chain uses TRBV7-2 and TRBJ2-7, with 8 positions matching TRBD2. In germline, CDR1 is SGHTA, CDR2 FQGNSA. This CDR3 comprises 14 residues. The CDR3 DNA is TGTGCCAGCAGCCCCGGGGGGGTACGGGTAGAGCGGTACTTC. Residues: CASSPGGVRVERYF.

The chain employs TRBV4-1 and TRBJ2-7; possibly TRBD2 for D (5 bases). V gave up 0 bases and J gave up 7 bases, with 10 bases separating them. Germline V lookup: CDR1 MGHRA, CDR2 YSYEKL. The CDR3 contains 13 residues. The CDR3 DNA sequence: TGCGCCAGCAGCCAAGATCTTCCGGGGGAGCAGTACTTC. Amino acids: CASSQDLPGEQYF.

The J gene is TRBJ1-3, the V gene TRBV5-1; D may be TRBD1 (5 bases). V shed 0 bases and J shed 0 bases, with 13 bases lying between them. The CDR3 covers 17 residues. Germline V gene sequence: CDR1 SGHRS, CDR2 YFSETQ. The DNA of the CDR3 is TGCGCCAGCAGCTTGGTCGGGGGTACCCCCTCTGGAAACACCATATATTTT. It encodes CASSLVGGTPSGNTIYF.

V gene TRBV9 combines with J gene TRBJ1-1; possible D gene TRBD1, 6 bases. This CDR3 contains 14 residues. Germline V gives CDR1 SGDLS, CDR2 YYNGEE. Trimming removed 3 bases at V and 1 base at J, with 10 bases between. The CDR3 reads CASSEGHPNTEAFF. CDR3 in DNA: TGTGCCAGCAGCGAGGGACACCCGAACACTGAAGCTTTCTTT.

J is TRBJ2-3 and V is TRBV19; 10 bases agree with TRBD1. After removal of 6 bases from V and 0 bases from J, the junction contained 3 bases not matched to a gene. The germline V gene has CDR1 LNHDA and CDR2 SQIVND (reference sequence). The CDR3 is 15 amino acids. The CDR3 DNA reads as TGTGCCAGTAGGGGGACAGGGGCGAGCACAGATACGCAGTATTTT. Its protein product is CASRGTGASTDTQYF. The full variable domain, with the rest looked up from reference TRBV19 and TRBJ2-3, is DGGITQSPKYLFRKEGQNVTLSCEQNLNHDAMYWYRQDPGQGLRLIYYSQIVNDFQKGDIAEGYSVSREKKESFPLTVTSAQKNPTAFYLCASRGTGASTDTQYFGPGTRLTVL.

This CDR3 is CASSPVQTYNEQFF. CDR3 nucleotide sequence: TGTGCCAGCTCACCGGTTCAGACCTACAATGAGCAGTTCTTC. The chain is built from TRBV18 and TRBJ2-1; no firm D call. The germline gives CDR1 KGHSH, CDR2 LQKENI. V shed 3 bases and J shed 2 bases, with 8 bases lying between them. CDR3 length: 14 residues.

This chain uses TRBV10-3 with TRBJ1-5; D possibly corresponds to TRBD1 (5 bases). This CDR3 has 14 amino acids. Germline CDR1 and CDR2: ENHRY and SYGVKD. V was shortened by 3 bases and J by 3 bases, with 9 bases between the two germline ends. The CDR3 DNA is TGTGCCATCAGTGACACGACAGTCAATCAGCCCCAGCATTTT. It codes for CAISDTTVNQPQHF.